Below, one T cell receptor (beta chain) is given with its context. The antigen is not known. Donors were ostensibly healthy at sampling, although undocumented immune exposures were probable. The primer mix had 60 Vbeta and 13 Jbeta primers. TCRdb keeps only in-frame clones here, not all; method: immunoSEQ multiplex PCR. The data hold over 150,000 clones, with roughly 80% observed a single time. The CDR3 is 11 amino acids. Germline V lookup: CDR1 MGHDK, CDR2 SYGVNS. Trimming removed 6 bases from V and 0 bases from J, with 3 bases in between. The data derive from a study of cytomegalovirus exposure and HLA in healthy donors. Study-wide points: In a later analysis, TCR beta V- and J-gene trimming showed a link to a missense DCLRE1C variant. Overall, roughly 150 TCR beta chains were annotated as cytomegalovirus-associated. Researchers reported that a few CMV-associated chains were confirmed in vitro as CMV antigen-specific.

V is TRBV25-1 and J is TRBJ2-7, with D unclear. This TCR came from a human donor in good health. The material sequenced was PBMCs. CDR3 coding DNA: TGTGCCAGCAGGTACTCCTACGAGCAGTACTTC. Protein: CASRYSYEQYF.